One sample yielded the 9 T cell receptor beta chains listed below, sequenced in a study of shared clonotypes between healthy human individuals. Clones were sequenced by immunoSEQ multiplex PCR, and TCRdb holds only the in-frame ones, with some missing. The table lists millions of clones, 95% of them singletons. The specimen was naive CD4+ T cells sorted from blood. Subset meaning: CD45RA+ positively selected. The receptors here all came from a man between 18 and 35 years old in good health.

With respect to this clone: This sample also contains other DNA sequences that code for the same CDR3. This chain joins TRBV19 and TRBJ1-1; D gene uncertain. The CDR3 runs to 13 residues. Germline assignment: CDR1 LNHDA and CDR2 SQIVND (reference sequence). Trimming cost V 4 bases and J 1 base, with 7 bases left between them. The CDR3 region has the DNA TGTGCCAGTAGTACCCAGGCGAACACTGAAGCTTTCTTT. It yields the protein CASSTQANTEAFF.

Turning to this clone: Given a much more abundant clone one base away, this may be a read error. This chain links TRBV4-2 with TRBJ2-5; D is undetermined. CDR1 and CDR2 (germline): LGHNA, YNFKEQ. The ends were cut back, 4 bases at V and 4 bases at J, with 10 bases in the middle. The CDR3 is made up of 13 amino acids. The CDR3 DNA sequence: TGTGCCAGCAGCCTTGCAAGGGTAGAGACCCAGTACTTC. Translation gives CASSLARVETQYF.

This chain connects TRBV7-2 to TRBJ2-5; the D gene is possibly TRBD2 (6 bases). Trimming took off 3 bases at V and 7 bases at J, with 15 bases between the two ends. The germline V gene encodes CDR1 SGHTA and CDR2 FQGNSA. CDR3 size: 14 residues. The CDR3 nucleotides read TGTGCCAGCAGCTTTTCTGCGGGACCTGGGACCCAGTACTTC. This sequence encodes CASSFSAGPGTQYF.

This chain joins TRBV5-8 and TRBJ2-3, with 10 bases that match TRBD2. V shed 4 bases and J 6 bases; nucleotides not matched to a gene: 11. This CDR3 has 16 residues. Per germline, CDR1 SGHTS and CDR2 YDEGEE. As DNA, the CDR3 is TGTGCCAGCAGCGCCCGACTAGCGGGCCGCGGGGATACGCAGTATTTT. Residues: CASSARLAGRGDTQYF.

V gene TRBV4-3 combines with J gene TRBJ1-2; 7 nucleotides agree with TRBD1. The V gene end was trimmed by 3 bases and the J gene end by 6 bases; junction bases not matched to a gene: 16. Germline CDR1 is LGHNA and CDR2 is YSLEER. The CDR3 loop spans 17 amino acids. The CDR3 nucleotides are TGCGCCAGCAGCCACTCGTTACAGGGGCCCCTCCCCCATGGCTACACCTTC. Protein: CASSHSLQGPLPHGYTF.

The chain recombines TRBV7-6 with TRBJ2-7, with D tentatively TRBD2 (5 bases). The CDR3 runs 16 residues. Germline V gives CDR1 SGHVS, CDR2 FNYEAQ. Trimming pared 0 bases from V and 5 bases from J, leaving 17 bases between. CDR3 DNA: TGTGCCAGCAGCTTAGCCGCCAAAGCACGAGGGAACGAGCAGTACTTC. Protein sequence: CASSLAAKARGNEQYF. The full variable domain, completed using reference TRBV7-6 and TRBJ2-7, is GAGVSQSPRYKVTKRGQDVALRCDPISGHVSLYWYRQALGQGPEFLTYFNYEAQQDKSGLPNDRFSAERPEGSISTLTIQRTEQRDSAMYRCASSLAAKARGNEQYFGPGTRLTVT.

The rearrangement joins TRBV9 to TRBJ1-6, with D uncertain. Looked up from germline, CDR1 is SGDLS and CDR2 is YYNGEE. This CDR3 contains 14 residues. The V end was cut by 0 bases, the J end by 7 bases, with 8 bases between. The CDR3 bases are TGTGCCAGCAGCGTAGACCCCAGCAATTCACCCCTCCACTTT. This sequence encodes CASSVDPSNSPLHF.

This sequence joins TRBV5-1 and TRBJ1-1, with D unclear. Germline assignment: CDR1 SGHRS and CDR2 YFSETQ. This CDR3 comprises 15 residues. V gave up 0 bases and J gave up 1 base, with 10 bases separating them. CDR3 sequence (DNA): TGCGCCAGCAGCTTGGATGATGCCTGGAACACTGAAGCTTTCTTT. It yields the protein CASSLDDAWNTEAFF.

The chain carries TRBV13 and TRBJ2-3, with D perhaps matching TRBD1 (5 bases). From germline, CDR1 is PRHDT and CDR2 FYEKMQ (reference sequence). Trimming took off 7 bases at V and 2 bases at J, with 19 bases between the two ends. The CDR3 consists of 16 residues. In nucleotides, the CDR3 is TGTGCCAGCAACTACCGTCAGGGAACCTTCACAGATACGCAGTATTTT. This gives the protein CASNYRQGTFTDTQYF. The whole variable domain, remainder taken from reference TRBV13 and TRBJ2-3, is AAGVIQSPRHLIKEKRETATLKCYPIPRHDTVYWYQQGPGQDPQFLISFYEKMQSDKGSIPDRFSAQQFSDYHSELNMSSLELGDSALYFCASNYRQGTFTDTQYFGPGTRLTVL.